The rows below give T cell receptor beta chains drawn from one sample of a study of Ad26.COV2.S vaccination and SARS-CoV-2 variants. Profiled with immunoSEQ multiplex PCR; TCRdb holds only in-frame clones, not every one. The sample has a few hundred thousand clones, approximately 87% seen once. The source was peripheral blood, collected in a trial of Ad26.COV2.S vaccine versus placebo. These receptors were taken from a person aged 18 to 65 who received the Ad26.COV2.S COVID-19 vaccine or a placebo. Both conserved end residues are part of each CDR3. D genes are given only for firm matches. The listing skips clone size in some rows; elsewhere it reads once, few, many or a size class.

V	size	J	D	DNA	CDR3
TRBV24-1	.	TRBJ2-1	.	TGTGCCACCAGTGGTACTAGCTCCTACAATGAGCAGTTCTTC	CATSGTSSYNEQFF
TRBV7-2	.	TRBJ2-1	.	TGTGCCAGCAGCCGGACTATCTCCGGTGAGCAGTTCTTC	CASSRTISGEQFF
TRBV28	few	TRBJ1-2	.	TGTGCCAGCACCCCACTCCTCCTGTTGGGAATTTGGACTAACTATGGCTACACCTTC	CASTPLLLLGIWTNYGYTF
TRBV5-1	.	TRBJ2-3	TRBD2	TGCGCCAGCAGCCCTGGACTAGCGGGAGTTGGAGATACGCAGTATTTT	CASSPGLAGVGDTQYF
TRBV12-3/TRBV12-4	.	TRBJ2-1	TRBD2	TGTGCCACATGTAGCGGGAGAAACAATGAGCAGTTCTTC	CATCSGRNNEQFF
TRBV7-2	.	TRBJ1-6	.	TGTGCCAGCAGCTTAGAGGGCTCCGGGAATTCACCCCTCCACTTT	CASSLEGSGNSPLHF
TRBV28	.	TRBJ1-5	.	TGTGCCAGCAGTTTGCAACTACTTGATCAGCCCCAGCATTTT	CASSLQLLDQPQHF
TRBV27	.	TRBJ2-1	.	TGTGCCAGCAGATCCCAGCTCGGCAATGAGCAGTTCTTC	CASRSQLGNEQFF
TRBV27	few	TRBJ2-7	.	TGTGCCAGCAGTTTATCGGGGACTCAATACGAGCAGTACTTC	CASSLSGTQYEQYF
TRBV7-9	.	TRBJ1-2	TRBD1	TGTGCCAGCAGCTTAGAGGACAGGAAGAGCTACACCTTC	CASSLEDRKSYTF
TRBV29-1	.	TRBJ2-2	.	TGCAGCGTTGAACCCGGGGAAGGAACCGGGGAGCTGTTTTTT	CSVEPGEGTGELFF
TRBV11-2	.	TRBJ1-2	TRBD1	TGTGCCAGCAGCTCTCTGGAGACAGGGGAATTTGGCTACACCTTC	CASSSLETGEFGYTF
TRBV11-2	.	TRBJ1-1	.	TGTGCCAGCAGCTTCGGCGGCTGGGGGAGTGGGGGCACTGAAGCTTTCTTT	CASSFGGWGSGGTEAFF
TRBV6-5	.	TRBJ2-1	TRBD2	TGTGCCAGCAGTATAGCGGGAGCCTACAATGAGCAGTTCTTC	CASSIAGAYNEQFF
TRBV3-1/TRBV3-2	once	TRBJ2-3	TRBD2	TGTGCCAGCAGCTCGCCCCGGACTAGCGGGAGCATGACAGATACGCAGTATTTT	CASSSPRTSGSMTDTQYF
TRBV19	.	TRBJ1-2	.	TGTGCCAGTACCCCGGACAGATTCTATGGCTACACCTTC	CASTPDRFYGYTF
TRBV9	.	TRBJ1-5	.	TGTGCCAGCAGCGTAGATCCCTATAGCAATCAGCCCCAGCATTTT	CASSVDPYSNQPQHF
TRBV19	.	TRBJ1-5	TRBD1	TGTGCCAGTCGGACAGGGTATCAGCCCCAGCATTTT	CASRTGYQPQHF
TRBV14	.	TRBJ1-1	.	TGTGCCAGCAGCCAATATTTCTTGAACACTGAAGCTTTCTTT	CASSQYFLNTEAFF
TRBV14	.	TRBJ2-1	TRBD2	TGTGCCAGCAGCCGATCATCCGGACTAGCGGGGAGCTCCTACAATGAGCAGTTCTTC	CASSRSSGLAGSSYNEQFF
TRBV4-3	.	TRBJ2-1	.	TGCGCCAGCAGCCTGGGACATTGGTCCTACAATGAGCAGTTCTTC	CASSLGHWSYNEQFF
TRBV7-9	.	TRBJ2-5	.	TGTGCCAGCAGCTTATATCATCGACAAGAGACCCAGTACTTC	CASSLYHRQETQYF
TRBV3-1/TRBV3-2	.	TRBJ2-2	.	TGTGCCAGCAGCCAGGCGAAACCAATTTTATCCGGGGAGCTGTTTTTT	CASSQAKPILSGELFF
TRBV30	.	TRBJ1-6	.	TGTGCCTGGAGTGACGGGGAGGGCCTGACACCCCTCCACTTT	CAWSDGEGLTPLHF
TRBV7-9	.	TRBJ2-3	TRBD2	TGTGCCAGCAGCTTTCAAACGGGGGGAACGACAGATACGCAGTATTTT	CASSFQTGGTTDTQYF
TRBV3-1/TRBV3-2	.	TRBJ2-1	.	TGTGCCAGCAGCCAATCTTTGTTGGTGGAGCAGTTCTTC	CASSQSLLVEQFF
TRBV6-2/TRBV6-3	.	TRBJ2-1	.	TGTGCCAGCAGTATAGAGCGGGTGCTGTACAATGAGCAGTTCTTC	CASSIERVLYNEQFF
TRBV3-1/TRBV3-2	.	TRBJ2-3	.	TGTGCCAGCAGCCATCGTGGGCGGCCAGATACGCAGTATTTT	CASSHRGRPDTQYF
TRBV5-1	.	TRBJ2-1	.	TGCGCCAGCAGCCCGTCGGGGCCGGTCTACAATGAGCAGTTCTTC	CASSPSGPVYNEQFF